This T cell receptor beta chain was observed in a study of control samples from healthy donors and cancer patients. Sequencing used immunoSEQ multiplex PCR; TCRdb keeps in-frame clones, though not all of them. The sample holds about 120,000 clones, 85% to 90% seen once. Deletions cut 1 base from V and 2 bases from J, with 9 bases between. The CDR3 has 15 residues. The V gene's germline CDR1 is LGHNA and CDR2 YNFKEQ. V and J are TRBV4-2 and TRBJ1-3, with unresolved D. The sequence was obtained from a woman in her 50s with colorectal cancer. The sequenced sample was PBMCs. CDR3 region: CASSQGKRPGNTIYF. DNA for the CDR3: TGTGCCAGCAGCCAAGGGAAACGCCCTGGAAACACCATATATTTT.